The rows below give T cell receptor beta chains drawn from one sample of a study of T cell changes during pregnancy in multiple sclerosis. Here immunoSEQ multiplex PCR was the method, and the copy in TCRdb shows in-frame clones only, minus some. The table records some 110,000 clones, roughly 90% of them present only once. The source was peripheral blood, collected in the third trimester of pregnancy. Receptors originate from a female donor with multiple sclerosis, enrolled in a pregnancy study. The CDR3 runs from the conserved cysteine through the conserved F or W. A D gene is named only where the DNA matches it firmly. Clone size is not always given. Where it is, it says once, few, many or a class for expanded clones.

d_call: .; clone_size: .; j_call: TRBJ2-6; v_call: TRBV28; cdr3_nt: TGTGCCAGCAGTGGGGGGGGCGCTGGGGCCAACGTCCTGACTTTC; cdr3_aa: CASSGGGAGANVLTF
d_call: .; clone_size: .; j_call: TRBJ1-3; v_call: TRBV21-1; cdr3_nt: TGTGCCAGCAGCCCCGACAGGGGTAACGACACCATATATTTT; cdr3_aa: CASSPDRGNDTIYF
d_call: TRBD2; clone_size: .; j_call: TRBJ2-1; v_call: TRBV6-5; cdr3_nt: TGTGCCAGCAGCCCGACTAGCGGGGGAGTGAGGGAGCAGTTCTTC; cdr3_aa: CASSPTSGGVREQFF
d_call: .; clone_size: .; j_call: TRBJ1-1; v_call: TRBV4-1; cdr3_nt: TGCGCCAGCAGCCAAGATCTTGCACTTCCGAACACTGAAGCTTTCTTT; cdr3_aa: CASSQDLALPNTEAFF
d_call: .; clone_size: .; j_call: TRBJ1-2; v_call: TRBV23-1; cdr3_nt: TGCGCCAGCAGAAATGACTGGGGTGGGGCCTATGGCTACACCTTC; cdr3_aa: CASRNDWGGAYGYTF
d_call: .; clone_size: .; j_call: TRBJ2-1; v_call: TRBV5-1; cdr3_nt: TGCGCCAGCAGCAAGGACAGTCCCGTGCATGAGCAGTTCTTC; cdr3_aa: CASSKDSPVHEQFF
d_call: TRBD1; clone_size: .; j_call: TRBJ2-1; v_call: TRBV6-1; cdr3_nt: TGTGCCAGCAGTGAGTGGGGACAGGGTATTCTAAGCAATGAGCAGTTCTTC; cdr3_aa: CASSEWGQGILSNEQFF
d_call: .; clone_size: .; j_call: TRBJ1-1; v_call: TRBV10-3; cdr3_nt: TGTGCCATCAGTGAGGTCGGCACTGAAGCTTTCTTT; cdr3_aa: CAISEVGTEAFF
d_call: TRBD1; clone_size: .; j_call: TRBJ2-1; v_call: TRBV6-6; cdr3_nt: TGTGCCAGCAGGAAAGATACAGGGGCGACTGAGCAGTTCTTC; cdr3_aa: CASRKDTGATEQFF
d_call: .; clone_size: few; j_call: TRBJ1-1; v_call: TRBV13; cdr3_nt: TGTGCCAGCAGCCAGGGACACGAAGCTTTCTTT; cdr3_aa: CASSQGHEAFF
d_call: TRBD1; clone_size: .; j_call: TRBJ2-7; v_call: TRBV5-1; cdr3_nt: TGCGCCAGCAGCTTCCGGGACAGGGCGCAATCAATCTCCTACGAGCAGTACTTC; cdr3_aa: CASSFRDRAQSISYEQYF
d_call: TRBD2; clone_size: .; j_call: TRBJ2-3; v_call: TRBV30; cdr3_nt: TGTGCCTGGACCCGTATTAGCGGGAGAACCGATACGCAGTATTTT; cdr3_aa: CAWTRISGRTDTQYF
d_call: .; clone_size: few; j_call: TRBJ1-1; v_call: TRBV5-1; cdr3_nt: TGCGCCAGCAGCTTAGACACCGCCGGAGGAGCTTTCTTT; cdr3_aa: CASSLDTAGGAFF
d_call: TRBD2; clone_size: .; j_call: TRBJ2-3; v_call: TRBV5-6; cdr3_nt: TGTGCCAGCAGCTCATCCGGGGGGACAGATACGCAGTATTTT; cdr3_aa: CASSSSGGTDTQYF
d_call: TRBD2; clone_size: .; j_call: TRBJ2-4; v_call: TRBV9; cdr3_nt: TGTGCCAGCAGCGCCCCTTCCCCCTTTGGGGGGGAAAACATTCAGTACTTC; cdr3_aa: CASSAPSPFGGENIQYF
d_call: TRBD2; clone_size: .; j_call: TRBJ2-1; v_call: TRBV9; cdr3_nt: TGTGCCAGCAATCTAGCGGGAGGAGGGTGGAATGAGCAGTTCTTC; cdr3_aa: CASNLAGGGWNEQFF
d_call: TRBD2; clone_size: .; j_call: TRBJ2-5; v_call: TRBV6-6; cdr3_nt: TGTGCCAGCAGTTACGCGGGACTAGCGGGAGAGACCCAGTACTTC; cdr3_aa: CASSYAGLAGETQYF
d_call: .; clone_size: .; j_call: TRBJ1-2; v_call: TRBV9; cdr3_nt: TGTGCCAGCAGCGTAGAGGGGTTTTATGGCTACACCTTC; cdr3_aa: CASSVEGFYGYTF
d_call: .; clone_size: .; j_call: TRBJ1-2; v_call: TRBV11-2; cdr3_nt: TGTGCCAGCAGTACAGGCTCCAAATATGGCTACACCTTC; cdr3_aa: CASSTGSKYGYTF
d_call: .; clone_size: .; j_call: TRBJ1-1; v_call: TRBV7-8; cdr3_nt: TGTGCCAGCAGCGTCAGACAGAGGAACACTGAAGCTTTCTTT; cdr3_aa: CASSVRQRNTEAFF